A single sample gave rise to the 3 T cell receptor beta chains below, sequenced in a study of somatic mutations in T cells in chronic GVHD. The data were produced by immunoSEQ multiplex PCR, yet TCRdb's version contains in-frame clones alone and is incomplete. The sample lists around 13,000 clones; roughly 80% were seen once. Source material: Vbeta20-negative CD4+ T cells from blood. Receptors originate from a male patient in his fifties with chronic graft-versus-host disease. Some T cells may arise from the graft donor.

This clone has more than one count but fewer than ten. The chain carries TRBV6-6 and TRBJ2-7, with a weak D call TRBD1 (6 bases). From germline, CDR1 is MNHNY and CDR2 SVGAGI (reference sequence). V lost 6 bases and J lost 6, with 21 bases in between. The CDR3 runs 15 residues. This chain's CDR3 is CASSPRGQLRAEQYF. CDR3 in DNA: TGTGCCAGCAGCCCCAGGGGACAACTTCGGGCCGAGCAGTACTTC.

This chain links TRBV2 with TRBJ1-2; D is perhaps TRBD1 (5 bases). V dropped 2 bases and J dropped 7 bases, with 14 bases sitting between them. CDR3 length equals 14 residues. The germline V gene encodes CDR1 SNHLY and CDR2 FYNNEI. The CDR3 coding sequence is TGTGCCAGCAGTGAATTCGGGCAGGGATTTGGCTACACCTTC. Translated: CASSEFGQGFGYTF.

The chain combines TRBV12-5 with TRBJ2-5; TRBD2 is a possible D gene (7 bases). CDR1 and CDR2 (germline): LGHNT, FRNRAP. This CDR3 has 18 residues. Trimming shortened V by 2 bases and J by 2 bases, and 21 bases separated the two germline ends. As DNA, the CDR3 is TGTGCTAGTGGTTTGCGGGTCGGGGGGCCAACGCTTCAAGAGACCCAGTACTTC. Translating gives CASGLRVGGPTLQETQYF. Supplemented by reference TRBV12-5 and TRBJ2-5, the full variable domain reads DARVTQTPRHKVTEMGQEVTMRCQPILGHNTVFWYRQTMMQGLELLAYFRNRAPLDDSGMPKDRFSAEMPDATLATLKIQPSEPRDSAVYFCASGLRVGGPTLQETQYFGPGTRLLVL.